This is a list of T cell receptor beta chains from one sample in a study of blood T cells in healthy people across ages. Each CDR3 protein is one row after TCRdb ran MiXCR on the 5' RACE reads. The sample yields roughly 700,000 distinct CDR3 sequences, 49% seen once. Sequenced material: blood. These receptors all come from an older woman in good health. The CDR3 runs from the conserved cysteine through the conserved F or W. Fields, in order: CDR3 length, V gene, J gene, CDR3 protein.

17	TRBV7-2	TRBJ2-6	CASSREGGRTGANVLTF
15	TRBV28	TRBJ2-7	CASSLSLQPTYEQYF
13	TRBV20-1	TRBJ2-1	CSARGNRYNEQFF
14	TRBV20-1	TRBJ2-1	CSARDQTRLTEQFF
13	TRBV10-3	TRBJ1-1	CAARRGPNTEAFF
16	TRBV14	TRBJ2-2	CASSQEASWSAGELFF
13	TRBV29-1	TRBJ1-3	CSVGAGGGNTIYF
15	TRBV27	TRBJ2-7	CASSFPGATTYEQYF
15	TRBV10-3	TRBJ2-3	CAASPTSGRSDTQYF
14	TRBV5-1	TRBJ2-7	CASSIGQGRYEQYF
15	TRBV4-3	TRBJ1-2	CASSQRGVPDYGYTF
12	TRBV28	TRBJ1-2	CASSLEELGCTF
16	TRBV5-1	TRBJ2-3	CASTVLADPSTDTQYF
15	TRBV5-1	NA	CASSLIGSSYNEQYF
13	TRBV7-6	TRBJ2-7	CASSLVIGDEQYF
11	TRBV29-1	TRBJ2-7	CSVKTSYEQYF
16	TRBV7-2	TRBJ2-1	CASSPRTGWTFNEQFF
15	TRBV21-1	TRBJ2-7	CASSPPSGREYEQYF
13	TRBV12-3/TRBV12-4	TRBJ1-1	CASRNREVTEAFF
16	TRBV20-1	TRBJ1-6	CSAPDRGSRRISPLHF
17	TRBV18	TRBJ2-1	CASSPKEIIDSYNEQFF
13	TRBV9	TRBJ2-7	CASSISQGSEQYF
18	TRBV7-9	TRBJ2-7	CASSSKAFGRESSYEQYF
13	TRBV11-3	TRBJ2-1	CASSLDRLGEQFF
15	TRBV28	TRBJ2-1	CASKFSAGIYNEQFF
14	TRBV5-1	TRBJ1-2	CASSYRRGDMGYTF
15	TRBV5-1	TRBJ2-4	CASSGGNQAKNIQYF
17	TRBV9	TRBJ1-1	CASSVLRTWTGNTEAFF
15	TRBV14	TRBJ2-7	CASSRGLAGAFEQYF
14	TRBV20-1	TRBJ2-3	CSAKGGTDTDTQYF
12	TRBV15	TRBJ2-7	CATSRVENEQYF
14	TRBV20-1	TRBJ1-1	CSARDPGRSTEAFF
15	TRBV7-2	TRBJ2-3	CASSWVAASTDTQYF
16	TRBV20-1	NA	CSASSLSRGPAYEQYF
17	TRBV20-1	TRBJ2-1	CSARGPLGESSYNEQFF
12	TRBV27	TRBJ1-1	CASTDGNTEAFF
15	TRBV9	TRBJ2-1	CASSVALASYNEQFF
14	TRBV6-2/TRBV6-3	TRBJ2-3	CASSPTGGTNTQYF
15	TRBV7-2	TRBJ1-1	CASSLGGGARTEAFF
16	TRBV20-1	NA	CSARDLVGLGSYEQYF
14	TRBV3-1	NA	CASRFLAGEETQYF
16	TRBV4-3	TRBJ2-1	CASSSPVGKTYNEQFF
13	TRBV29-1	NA	CSVEGSSYNEQYF
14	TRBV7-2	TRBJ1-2	CASNSGGTFYGYTF
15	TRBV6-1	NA	CASLRIREGSYEQYF
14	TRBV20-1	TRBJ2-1	CSAREGASHTEQFF
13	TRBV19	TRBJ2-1	CASSINRNNEQFF